Below are 21 T cell receptor beta chains sequenced from a single sample in a study of monozygotic twins with inflammatory bowel disease. TCRdb reanalyzed the 5' RACE reads, giving one entry per CDR3 protein sequence and no DNA. Reported are approximately 120,000 distinct CDR3 sequences; the ten largest clones contain under 15%. The specimen was blood. These receptor sequences come from a human donor with ulcerative colitis or Crohn's disease, or a healthy co-twin of an affected twin (not recorded which).

V and J are TRBV24-1 and TRBJ1-1; TCRdb designates TRBD1, a call that cannot be tested without DNA. Germline CDR1 and CDR2: KGHDR and SFDVKD. This CDR3 spans 15 amino acids. This CDR3 reads CATSDPDRGNTEAFF.

V usage is TRBV5-1 and J usage is TRBJ2-5. The CDR3 contains 16 residues. Germline V gene sequence: CDR1 SGHRS, CDR2 YFSETQ. CDR3 sequence: CASSLGAPTPQETQYF.

The genes are TRBV6-5 and TRBJ2-1; TCRdb returns TRBD1, unconfirmable since there is no DNA. The CDR3 is 15 amino acids. CDR1 and CDR2 (germline): MNHEY, SVGAGI. The CDR3 spells CASRADRGVYNEQFF.

The chain has TRBV11-3 and TRBJ2-5; lacking DNA, the TRBD2 call made by TCRdb goes unchecked. Germline values: CDR1 SGHNT, CDR2 YENEEA. This CDR3 region has 15 residues. The CDR3 sequence is CASSPRLANQETQYF.

The rearrangement uses TRBV29-1 and TRBJ2-5; checking the TCRdb D call of TRBD1 is not possible without DNA. The CDR3 runs 13 residues. Germline assignment: CDR1 SQVTM and CDR2 ANQGSEA. CDR3 amino acids: CSGSTGGTETQYF.

CDR3 region: CASSLVFGQGGEKLFF. The V call is TRBV7-2, the J call TRBJ1-4; the TRBD1 assignment by TCRdb is unverifiable without DNA. The CDR3 is 16 residues long. Germline CDR1 reads SGHTA; CDR2 reads FQGNSA.

The CDR3 loop is CASSYSASANTGELFF. The chain employs TRBV6-5 and TRBJ2-2; as DNA is missing, the TRBD2 call by TCRdb cannot be tested. Looked up from germline, CDR1 is MNHEY and CDR2 is SVGAGI. The CDR3 length is 16 residues.

The V gene is TRBV10-3, the J gene TRBJ2-7; TCRdb lists TRBD2, though no DNA is available to test this call. Germline CDR1 reads ENHRY; CDR2 reads SYGVKD. The CDR3 covers 14 residues. CDR3 protein: CAISGGLAGDEQYF.

This rearrangement joins TRBV28 to TRBJ2-2; TCRdb's assignment of TRBD2 cannot be checked, as there is no DNA. Germline CDR1 reads MDHEN; CDR2 reads SYDVKM. This CDR3 spans 15 amino acids. CDR3 region: CATSNPPRGTGELFF.

The CDR3 loop is CASSPQGGSGTGELFF. V is TRBV11-1 and J is TRBJ2-2; TCRdb lists TRBD1, though no DNA is available to test this call. Germline CDR1 SGHAT, CDR2 FQDESV (reference sequence). CDR3 size: 16 residues.

V usage is TRBV12-3 or TRBV12-4 and J usage is TRBJ2-7; TCRdb picks TRBD1, but there is no DNA to check that call. This CDR3 comprises 15 residues. CDR3 region: CASSLGGGGSYEQYF.

The J gene is TRBJ2-4, the V gene TRBV7-9. The CDR3 runs 13 residues. The germline gives CDR1 SEHNR, CDR2 FQNEAQ (reference sequence). The CDR3 region is CASDLAGVDIQYF.

The chain uses TRBV7-2 and TRBJ2-7; there is no DNA to check the TCRdb D call of TRBD1. The germline CDR1 and CDR2 sequences are SGHTA and FQGNSA. This CDR3 has 13 residues. CDR3 sequence reads: CASSGWDTYEQYF.

J is TRBJ1-2 and V is TRBV19. Germline CDR1 LNHDA, CDR2 SQIVND (reference sequence). The CDR3 spans 13 residues. The chain's CDR3 is CASSIGQGLGYTF.

The V call is TRBV28, the J call TRBJ2-3; the TCRdb D gene call, TRBD1, has no DNA to confirm it. Germline V gives CDR1 MDHEN, CDR2 SYDVKM. This CDR3 spans 14 amino acids. CDR3 in amino acids: CASSTGGGTDTQYF.

The chain has TRBV7-2 and TRBJ2-3. Germline V lookup: CDR1 SGHTA, CDR2 FQGNSA. This CDR3 comprises 15 residues. The CDR3 sequence is CASSLVGISTDTQYF.

This sequence joins TRBV5-1 and TRBJ2-5; with no DNA, the TCRdb D assignment of TRBD1 cannot be verified. Germline V gives CDR1 SGHRS, CDR2 YFSETQ. The CDR3 length is 14 residues. The CDR3 protein is CASKGTGGQETQYF.

The chain is built from TRBV15 and TRBJ1-2. In germline, CDR1 is LNHNV, CDR2 YYDKDF (reference sequence). CDR3 length equals 15 residues. CDR3 loop: CATSRDSRWNYGYTF.

The genes are TRBV11-3 and TRBJ2-4; TCRdb's D call of TRBD2 is untestable without DNA. There are 14 residues in the CDR3. Germline V gene data show CDR1 as SGHNT and CDR2 as YENEEA. This chain's CDR3 is CASSPPTRENIQYF.

The rearrangement links TRBV5-1 to TRBJ2-3. Germline CDR1 is SGHRS and CDR2 is YFSETQ. This CDR3 comprises 14 residues. The CDR3 protein is CASSLGTHTDTQYF.

V usage is TRBV5-6 and J usage is TRBJ1-5. This CDR3 has 13 residues. CDR1 is SGHDT and CDR2 is YYEEEE in the germline V gene. CDR3 in amino acids: CASSLRGRGHQHF. The full variable domain, rest sourced from reference TRBV5-6 and TRBJ1-5, is DAGVTQSPTHLIKTRGQQVTLRCSPKSGHDTVSWYQQALGQGPQFIFQYYEEEERQRGNFPDRFSGHQFPNYSSELNVNALLLGDSALYLCASSLRGRGHQHFGDGTRLSIL.